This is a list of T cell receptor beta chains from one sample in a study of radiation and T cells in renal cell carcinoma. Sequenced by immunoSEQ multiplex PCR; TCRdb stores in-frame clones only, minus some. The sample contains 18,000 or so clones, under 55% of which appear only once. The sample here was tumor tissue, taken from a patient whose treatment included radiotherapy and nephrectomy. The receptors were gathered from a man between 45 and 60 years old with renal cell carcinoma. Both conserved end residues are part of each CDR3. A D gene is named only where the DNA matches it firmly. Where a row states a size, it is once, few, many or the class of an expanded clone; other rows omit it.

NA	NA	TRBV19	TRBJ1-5	TGTGCCAGTAGTATTCAAGCGGGACTTCTCAATCAGCCCCAGCATTTT	CASSIQAGLLNQPQHF
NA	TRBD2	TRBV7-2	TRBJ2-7	TGTGCCAGCAGCCCCGGGCCCACTGGACTAGCGGGACCTTCCTACGAGCAGTACTTC	CASSPGPTGLAGPSYEQYF
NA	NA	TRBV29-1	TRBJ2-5	TGCAGCGTTGCGCCCCAAGAGACCCAGTACTTC	CSVAPQETQYF
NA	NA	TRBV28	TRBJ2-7	TGTGCCAGCAGCGCTGGGGGGGGGCCAGGGAGCGGGATTCCCTACGAGCAGTACTTC	CASSAGGGPGSGIPYEQYF
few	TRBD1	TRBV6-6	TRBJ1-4	TGTGCCAGCAGTTACCCGGGACAGAAAAATGAAAAACTGTTTTTT	CASSYPGQKNEKLFF
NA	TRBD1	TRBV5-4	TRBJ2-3	TGTGCCAGCAGCTCGACAGGGGGCCGCACAGATACGCAGTATTTT	CASSSTGGRTDTQYF
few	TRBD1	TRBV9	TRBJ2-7	TGTGCCAGCAGCGTAGATCGGACAGGCGCCTACGAGCAGTACTTC	CASSVDRTGAYEQYF
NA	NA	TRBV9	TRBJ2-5	TGTGCCAGCAGCGTAGGTCTCAGGGAAGAGACCCAGTACTTC	CASSVGLREETQYF
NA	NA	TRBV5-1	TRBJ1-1	TGCGCCAGCAGCTCCCAAGGGTCCTCAACTGAAGCTTTCTTT	CASSSQGSSTEAFF
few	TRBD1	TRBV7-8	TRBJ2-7	TGTGCCAGCAGCTTACACAGGGGCCCCTCCTACGAGCAGTACTTC	CASSLHRGPSYEQYF
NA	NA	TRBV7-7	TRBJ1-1	TGTGCTAGCAGTACAATACAGGGCACTGAAGCTTTCTTT	CASSTIQGTEAFF
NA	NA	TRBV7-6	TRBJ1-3	TGTGCCAGCAGCCTCAAAAACACCATATATTTT	CASSLKNTIYF
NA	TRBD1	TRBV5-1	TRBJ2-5	TGCGCCAGCAGCTTGGATGCAATGGGGACAGGCCAAGAGACCCAGTACTTC	CASSLDAMGTGQETQYF
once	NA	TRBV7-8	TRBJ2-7	TGTGCCAGCAGCTTAGACCAGTACGAGCAGTACTTC	CASSLDQYEQYF
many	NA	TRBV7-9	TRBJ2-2	TGTGCCAGCAGCCTACAGTTACCGAACACCGGGGAGCTGTTTTTT	CASSLQLPNTGELFF
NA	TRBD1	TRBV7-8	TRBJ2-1	TGTGCCAGCAGTCGAAGTCCCGGGACAGAGATCTCCTACAATGAGCAGTTCTTC	CASSRSPGTEISYNEQFF
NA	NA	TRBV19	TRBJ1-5	TGTGCCAGTAGTCGGGGCGGGGAGCGGGGACAGCCCCAGCATTTT	CASSRGGERGQPQHF
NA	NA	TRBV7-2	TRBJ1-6	TGTGCCAGCAGCTTGATGGGCTCACCCCTCCACTTT	CASSLMGSPLHF
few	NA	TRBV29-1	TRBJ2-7	TGCAGCGTTATATCGGGATACGAGCAGTACTTC	CSVISGYEQYF
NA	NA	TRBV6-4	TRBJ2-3	TGTGCCAGCAGCCGCCGAGAGGCTGATACGCAGTATTTT	CASSRREADTQYF